This T cell receptor beta chain derives from a study of T cells in Graves' hyperthyroidism and ophthalmopathy. It was RNA transcripts that yielded the amplified TCR beta CDR3 regions. The HTBI primer set drove a first-round RT-PCR of the TCR CDR3. Each CDR3 protein gets one entry after TCRdb re-called the multiplex PCR reads with MiXCR. The profile shows a few hundred thousand distinct CDR3 sequences, over 35% of them singletons. Sequences were obtained from peripheral blood or thyroid tissue (not recorded which). The sequence was collected from an adult woman with Graves' disease, either hyperthyroidism or ophthalmopathy (not recorded which).

The CDR3 DNA is TGTGCCAGCAGTGAACCGACGGGGGGCCCTCCCCAGCATTTT. Protein product: CASSEPTGGPPQHF. The chain joins TRBV2 to TRBJ1-5, with D possibly TRBD1 on 6 matching bases. This CDR3 contains 14 residues. The germline V gene has CDR1 SNHLY and CDR2 FYNNEI. Trimming cost V 2 bases and J 10 bases, with 15 bases left between them. Full variable domain (outside the CDR3, taken from reference TRBV2 and TRBJ1-5): EPEVTQTPSHQVTQMGQEVILRCVPISNHLYFYWYRQILGQKVEFLVSFYNNEISEKSEIFDDQFSVERPDGSNFTLKIRSTKLEDSAMYFCASSEPTGGPPQHFGDGTRLSIL.